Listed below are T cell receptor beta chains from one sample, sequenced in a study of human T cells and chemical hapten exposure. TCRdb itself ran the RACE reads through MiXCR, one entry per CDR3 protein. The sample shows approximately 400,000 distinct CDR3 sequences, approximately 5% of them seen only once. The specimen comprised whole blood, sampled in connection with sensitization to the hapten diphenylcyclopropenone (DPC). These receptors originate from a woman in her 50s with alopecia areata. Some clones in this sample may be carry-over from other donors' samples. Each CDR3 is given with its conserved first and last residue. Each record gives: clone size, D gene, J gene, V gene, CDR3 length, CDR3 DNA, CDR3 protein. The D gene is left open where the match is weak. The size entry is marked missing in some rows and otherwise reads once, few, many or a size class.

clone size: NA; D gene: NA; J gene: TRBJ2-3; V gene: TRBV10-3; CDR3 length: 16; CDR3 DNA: TGTGCCTCCGACGAAGAGATGACAGGTCGCACAGATACGCAGTATTTT; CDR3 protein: CASDEEMTGRTDTQYF
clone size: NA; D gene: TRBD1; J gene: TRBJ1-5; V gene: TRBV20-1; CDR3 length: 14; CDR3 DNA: TGCAGTGCTCATGGACAGGGACCGAATCAGCCCCAGCATTTT; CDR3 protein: CSAHGQGPNQPQHF
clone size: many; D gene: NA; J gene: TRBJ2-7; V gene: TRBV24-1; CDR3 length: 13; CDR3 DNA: TGTGCCACCAGTGACCCGGACCGCTACGAGCAGTACTTC; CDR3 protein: CATSDPDRYEQYF
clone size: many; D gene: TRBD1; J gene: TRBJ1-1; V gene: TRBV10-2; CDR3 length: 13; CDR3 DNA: TGCGCCAGCAATACAGGGGGAGGCACTGAAGCTTTCTTT; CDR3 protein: CASNTGGGTEAFF
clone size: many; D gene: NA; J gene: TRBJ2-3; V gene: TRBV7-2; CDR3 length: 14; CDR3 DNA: TGTGCCAGCAGCACCCCGGGAACGACCGATACGCAGTATTTT; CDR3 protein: CASSTPGTTDTQYF
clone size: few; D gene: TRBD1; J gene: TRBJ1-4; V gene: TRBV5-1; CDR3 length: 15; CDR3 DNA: TGCGCCAGCAGCTGGACAGGGGAAATTAATGAAAAACTGTTTTTT; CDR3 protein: CASSWTGEINEKLFF
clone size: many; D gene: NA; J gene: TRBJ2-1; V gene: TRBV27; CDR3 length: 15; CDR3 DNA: TGTGCCAGCAGTTTATTGGGGCAGCTAGGCAATGAGCAGTTCTTC; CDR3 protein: CASSLLGQLGNEQFF
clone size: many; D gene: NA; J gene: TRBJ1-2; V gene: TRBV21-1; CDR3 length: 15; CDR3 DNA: TGTGCCAGCAGCAAGGGGGCAGGGTTGGACTATGGCTACACCTTC; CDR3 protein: CASSKGAGLDYGYTF
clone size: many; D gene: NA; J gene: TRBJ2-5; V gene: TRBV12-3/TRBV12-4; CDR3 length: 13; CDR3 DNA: TGTGCCAGCAGTTTCCTCAGGGCAGAGACCCAGTACTTC; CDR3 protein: CASSFLRAETQYF
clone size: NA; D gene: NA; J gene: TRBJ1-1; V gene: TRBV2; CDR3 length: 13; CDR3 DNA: TGTGCCAGCAGTGAGGTCAGAGAGACTGAAGCTTTCTTT; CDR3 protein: CASSEVRETEAFF
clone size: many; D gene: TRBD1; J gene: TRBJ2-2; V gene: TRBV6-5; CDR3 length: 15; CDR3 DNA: TGTGCCAGCAGTTATGGGACAGGGGGCACCGGGGAGCTGTTTTTT; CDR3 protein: CASSYGTGGTGELFF
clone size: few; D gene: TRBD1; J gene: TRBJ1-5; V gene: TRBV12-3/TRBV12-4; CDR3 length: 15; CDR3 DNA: TGTGCCAGCAGACAGACAGGGAGAAGCAATCAGCCCCAGCATTTT; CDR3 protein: CASRQTGRSNQPQHF
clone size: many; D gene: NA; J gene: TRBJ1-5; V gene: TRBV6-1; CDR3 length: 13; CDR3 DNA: TGTGCCAGCAGTGAAGCGTGGGGTCAGCCCCAGCATTTT; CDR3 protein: CASSEAWGQPQHF
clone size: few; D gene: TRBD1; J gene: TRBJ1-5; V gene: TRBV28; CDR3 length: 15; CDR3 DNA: TGTGCCAGCACCACAGGGGGCGCCGGCAATCAGCCCCAGCATTTT; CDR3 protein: CASTTGGAGNQPQHF
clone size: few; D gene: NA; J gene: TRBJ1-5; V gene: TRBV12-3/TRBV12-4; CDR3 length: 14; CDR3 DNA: TGTGCCAGCAGTGCAGGGGATGGGGATCAGCCCCAGCATTTT; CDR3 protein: CASSAGDGDQPQHF
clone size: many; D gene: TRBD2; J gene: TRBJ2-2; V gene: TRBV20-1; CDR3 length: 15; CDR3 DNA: TGCAGTGCTACTCATAGCGGGGTGCCCACCGGGGAGCTGTTTTTT; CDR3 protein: CSATHSGVPTGELFF
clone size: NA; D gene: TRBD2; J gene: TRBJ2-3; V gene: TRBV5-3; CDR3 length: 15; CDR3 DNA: TGTGCCAGAAGCTTGAATAGCGGGACCACAGATACGCAGTATTTT; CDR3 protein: CARSLNSGTTDTQYF
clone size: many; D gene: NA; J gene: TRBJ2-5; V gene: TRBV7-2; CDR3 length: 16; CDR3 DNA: TGTGCCAGCAGCTCCCACCGAGGAGGGGGAGAAGAGACCCAGTACTTC; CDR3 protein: CASSSHRGGGEETQYF
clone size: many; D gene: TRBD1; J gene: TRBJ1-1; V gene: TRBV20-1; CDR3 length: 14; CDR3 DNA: TGCAGTGCTGCCCCGACAGGGGAGAACACTGAAGCTTTCTTT; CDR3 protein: CSAAPTGENTEAFF
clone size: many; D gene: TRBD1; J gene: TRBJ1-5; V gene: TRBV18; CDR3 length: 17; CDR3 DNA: TGTGCCAGCTCACCGGGTTGGGGACAGGGGGTGAATCAGCCCCAGCATTTT; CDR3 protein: CASSPGWGQGVNQPQHF
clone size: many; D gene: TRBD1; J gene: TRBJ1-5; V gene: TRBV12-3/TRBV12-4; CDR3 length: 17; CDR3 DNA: TGTGCCAGCAGTTTAGGACAGGGGGATCTCGGCAATCAGCCCCAGCATTTT; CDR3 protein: CASSLGQGDLGNQPQHF
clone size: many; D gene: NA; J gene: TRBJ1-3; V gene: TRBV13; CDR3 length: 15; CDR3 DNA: TGTGCCAGCAGCACGGCAGGATCGGCCGGAAACACCATATATTTT; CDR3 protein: CASSTAGSAGNTIYF
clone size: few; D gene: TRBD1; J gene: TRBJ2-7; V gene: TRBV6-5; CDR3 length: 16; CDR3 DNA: TGTGCCAGCAGTTACATTTCTCGGGACAGAACCTACGAGCAGTACTTC; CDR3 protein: CASSYISRDRTYEQYF
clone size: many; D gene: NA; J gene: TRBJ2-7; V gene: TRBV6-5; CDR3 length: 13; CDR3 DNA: TGTGCCAGCAGTTACTCTTGGGTTTACGAGCAGTACTTC; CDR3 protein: CASSYSWVYEQYF
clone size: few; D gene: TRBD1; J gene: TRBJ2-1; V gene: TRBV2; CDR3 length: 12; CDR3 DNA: TGTGCCAGCAGTTCGGGACAGGGGATTGAGTTCTTC; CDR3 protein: CASSSGQGIEFF
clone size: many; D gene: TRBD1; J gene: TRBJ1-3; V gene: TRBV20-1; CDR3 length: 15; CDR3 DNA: TGCAGTGCTAGAGACCAGACAGGGTCTGGAAACACCATATATTTT; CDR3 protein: CSARDQTGSGNTIYF
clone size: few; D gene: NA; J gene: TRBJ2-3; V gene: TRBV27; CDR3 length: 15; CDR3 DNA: TGTGCCAGCAGTTTATCGATGGGGGGCACAGATACGCAGTATTTT; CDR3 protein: CASSLSMGGTDTQYF
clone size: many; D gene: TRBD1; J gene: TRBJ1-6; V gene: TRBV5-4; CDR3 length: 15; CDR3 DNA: TGTGCCAGCAGCCCCGCCCAGGGGGCCGATTCACCCCTCCACTTT; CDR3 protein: CASSPAQGADSPLHF
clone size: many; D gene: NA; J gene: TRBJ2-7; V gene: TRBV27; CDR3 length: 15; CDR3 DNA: TGTGCCAGCAGTTTTAGGCGGGGGCCTCCCTACGAGCAGTACTTC; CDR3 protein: CASSFRRGPPYEQYF
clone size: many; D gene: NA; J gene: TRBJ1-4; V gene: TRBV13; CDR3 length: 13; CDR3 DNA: TGTGCCAGCAGCTTAGGATTCAACGAAAAACTGTTTTTT; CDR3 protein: CASSLGFNEKLFF
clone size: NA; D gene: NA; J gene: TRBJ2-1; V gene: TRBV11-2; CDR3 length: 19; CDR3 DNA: TGTGCCAGCAGATGTCTACCTCGGACACCTTCTAGCTCCTACAATGAGCAGTTCTTC; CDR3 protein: CASRCLPRTPSSSYNEQFF
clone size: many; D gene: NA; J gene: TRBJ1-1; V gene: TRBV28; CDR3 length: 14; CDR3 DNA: TGTGCCAGCAGTCCCGGGGATACGAACACTGAAGCTTTCTTT; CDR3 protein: CASSPGDTNTEAFF
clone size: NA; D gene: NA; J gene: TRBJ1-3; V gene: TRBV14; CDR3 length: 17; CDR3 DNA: TGTGCCAGCAGCCAACTCCTTCAGGGGATCTCTGGAAACACCATATATTTT; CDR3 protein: CASSQLLQGISGNTIYF
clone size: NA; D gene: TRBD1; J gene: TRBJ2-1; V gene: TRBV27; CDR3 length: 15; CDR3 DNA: TGTGCCAGCAGTTTATCTGGGACAGGGTACAATGAGCAGTTCTTC; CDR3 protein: CASSLSGTGYNEQFF
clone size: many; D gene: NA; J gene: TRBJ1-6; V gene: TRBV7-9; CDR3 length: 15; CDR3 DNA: TGTGCCAGCAGCTTATCTGCCGGCTATAATTCACCCCTCCACTTT; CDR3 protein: CASSLSAGYNSPLHF
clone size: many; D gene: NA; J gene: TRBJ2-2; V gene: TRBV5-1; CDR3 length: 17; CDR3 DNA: TGCGCCAGCTGTTCCTTATCGGGCTTCGCGAACACCGGGGAGCTGTTTTTT; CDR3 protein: CASCSLSGFANTGELFF
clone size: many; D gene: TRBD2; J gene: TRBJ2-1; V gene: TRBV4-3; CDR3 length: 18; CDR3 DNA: TGCGCCAGCAGCCAAGGCCCTATTACTAGCGGTAATTACAATGAGCAGTTCTTC; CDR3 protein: CASSQGPITSGNYNEQFF
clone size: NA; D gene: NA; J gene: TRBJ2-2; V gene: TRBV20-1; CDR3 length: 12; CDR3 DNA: TGCAGTGCCCGGACTGGTTTGGAAGAGCTGTTTTTT; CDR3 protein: CSARTGLEELFF
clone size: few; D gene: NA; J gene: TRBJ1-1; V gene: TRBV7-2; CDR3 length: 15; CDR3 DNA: TGTGCCAGCAGCTTAGTCCAGAATGTGAACACTGAAGCTTTCTTT; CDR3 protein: CASSLVQNVNTEAFF
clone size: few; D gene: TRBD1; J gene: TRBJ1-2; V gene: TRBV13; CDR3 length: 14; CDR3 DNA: TGTGCCAGCAGCTTCAGGGGGCAGATCTATGGCTACACCTTC; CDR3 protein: CASSFRGQIYGYTF
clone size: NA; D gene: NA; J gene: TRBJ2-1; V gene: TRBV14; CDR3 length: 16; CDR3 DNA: TGTGCCAGCAGCCCCCGCTGGGACTGGGGTGGGAATGAGCAGTTCTTC; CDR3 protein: CASSPRWDWGGNEQFF
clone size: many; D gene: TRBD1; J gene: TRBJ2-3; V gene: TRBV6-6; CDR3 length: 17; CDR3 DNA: TGTGCCAGCAGTTACCATCCGGGACAGGGATGGACAGATACGCAGTATTTT; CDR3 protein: CASSYHPGQGWTDTQYF
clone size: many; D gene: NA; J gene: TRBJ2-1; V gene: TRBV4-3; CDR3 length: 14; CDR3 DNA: TGCGCCAGCAGAAAGACACTTTCGGGCAATGAGCAGTTCTTC; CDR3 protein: CASRKTLSGNEQFF
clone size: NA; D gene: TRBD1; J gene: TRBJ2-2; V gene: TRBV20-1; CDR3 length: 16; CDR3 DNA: TGCAGTGCTAGAGGAGTGACAGGGTGGCGGACCGGGGAGCTGTTTTTT; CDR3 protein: CSARGVTGWRTGELFF
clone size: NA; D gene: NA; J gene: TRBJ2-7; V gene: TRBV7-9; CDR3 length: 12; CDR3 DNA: TGTGCCAGCAGCACGCAGACCTACGATCAGTACTTC; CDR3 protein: CASSTQTYDQYF
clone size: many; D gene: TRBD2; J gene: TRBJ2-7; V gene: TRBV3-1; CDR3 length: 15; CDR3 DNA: TGTGCCAGCCAGAATCTAGCGGGAGGGCCTGGTGAGCAGTACTTC; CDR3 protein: CASQNLAGGPGEQYF
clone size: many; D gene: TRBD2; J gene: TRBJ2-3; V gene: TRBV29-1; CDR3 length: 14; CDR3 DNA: TGCAGCGTTGAAGAACTAGCGGACACAGATACGCAGTATTTT; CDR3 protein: CSVEELADTDTQYF
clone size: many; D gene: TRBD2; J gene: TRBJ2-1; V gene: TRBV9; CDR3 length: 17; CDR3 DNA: TGTGCCAGCAGCCCCCGGACTAGCGCCAGCTCCTACAATGAGCAGTTCTTC; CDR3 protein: CASSPRTSASSYNEQFF
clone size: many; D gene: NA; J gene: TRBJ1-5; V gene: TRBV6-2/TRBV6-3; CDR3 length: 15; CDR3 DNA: TGTGCCAGCAGTGTAAGTGGCTATAGCAATCAGCCCCAGCATTTT; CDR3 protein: CASSVSGYSNQPQHF
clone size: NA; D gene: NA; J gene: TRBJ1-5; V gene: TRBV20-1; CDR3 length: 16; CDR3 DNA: TGCAGTGCTGAGCGAAGGGCAGGGTCCGGCAATCAGCCCCAGCATTTT; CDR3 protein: CSAERRAGSGNQPQHF